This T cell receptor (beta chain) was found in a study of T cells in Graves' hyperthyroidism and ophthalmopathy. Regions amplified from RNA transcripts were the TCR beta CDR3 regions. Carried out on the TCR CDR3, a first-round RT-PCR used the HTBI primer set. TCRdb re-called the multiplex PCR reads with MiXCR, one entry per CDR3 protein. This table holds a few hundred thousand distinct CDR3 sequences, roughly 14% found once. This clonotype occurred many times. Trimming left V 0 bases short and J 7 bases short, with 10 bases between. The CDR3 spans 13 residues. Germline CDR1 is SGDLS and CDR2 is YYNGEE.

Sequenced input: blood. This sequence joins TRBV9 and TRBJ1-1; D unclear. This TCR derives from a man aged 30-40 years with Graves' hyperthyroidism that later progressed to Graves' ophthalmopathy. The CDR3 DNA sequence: TGTGCCAGCAGCGTAGATACCGCCCTTGAAGCTTTCTTT. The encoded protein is CASSVDTALEAFF. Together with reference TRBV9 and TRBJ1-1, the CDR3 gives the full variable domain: DSGVTQTPKHLITATGQRVTLRCSPRSGDLSVYWYQQSLDQGLQFLIQYYNGEERAKGNILERFSAQQFPDLHSELNLSSLELGDSALYFCASSVDTALEAFFGQGTRLTVV.